The 27 T cell receptor beta chains listed next were all sequenced from one sample in a study of T cell repertoires in cytomegalovirus infection. TCRdb re-derived calls from the reads in MiXCR, one entry per CDR3 protein. The sample lists 650,000 to 900,000 distinct CDR3 sequences, 25% to 30% seen once, with 10% to 15% in the top ten. No cognate antigen is known for these TCRs. The input for sequencing was cultured CD8+ T cells from PBMCs, taken from culture after CMV antigen stimulation. The receptors stem from a human donor in good health (CMV status not recorded). Some clones in this sample may be carry-over from other donors' samples.

The V call is TRBV12-3 or TRBV12-4, the J call TRBJ2-1, with D perhaps TRBD2 (6 bases). This CDR3 region has 15 residues. Trimming removed 1 base at V and 3 bases at J, with 10 bases between. In DNA, the CDR3 is TGTGCCAGCAGTTTAGTGGCGGGGTACTACAATGAGCAGTTCTTC. It specifies CASSLVAGYYNEQFF.

This clonotype came up a few times. This chain uses TRBV28 with TRBJ1-2, with D maybe TRBD1 (5 bases). Between the trimmed V and J ends, which lost 1 base and 4 bases, there was a span of 16 bases. CDR1 is MDHEN and CDR2 is SYDVKM in the germline V gene. The CDR3 is 16 amino acids. The CDR3 nucleotides read TGTGCCAGCAGTTTATCTAAAGGGGTATTCGGCTATGGCTACACCTTC. This gives the protein CASSLSKGVFGYGYTF.

The chain uses TRBV14 and TRBJ1-6; 9 bases match TRBD1. This CDR3 comprises 14 residues. Germline loops: CDR1 SGHDN, CDR2 FVKESK. V was pared by 7 bases and J by 8 bases, with 6 bases of the junction left unmatched. The CDR3: CASNPGTGYSPLHF. In DNA, the CDR3 is TGTGCCAGCAACCCCGGGACAGGGTATTCACCCCTCCACTTT.

This clonotype was observed a few times. This rearrangement joins TRBV5-1 to TRBJ1-1; D ambiguous. The V end was cut by 3 bases, the J end by 5 bases, with 8 bases between. CDR3 length: 12 amino acids. Germline CDR1 is SGHRS and CDR2 is YFSETQ. For the CDR3, the DNA is TGCGCCAGCAGCTGGTCGGGTACTGAAGCTTTCTTT. Translated: CASSWSGTEAFF.

The sample holds a few counts of this clonotype. This sequence joins TRBV7-9 and TRBJ1-6; no definite D call. V was trimmed by 5 bases and J by 7 bases, leaving 6 bases between them. The germline V gene encodes CDR1 SEHNR and CDR2 FQNEAQ (reference sequence). The CDR3 length is 12 residues. The CDR3 bases are TGTGCCAGCAGCCACGAGAATTCACCCCTCCACTTT. Protein sequence: CASSHENSPLHF.

At least ten counts were recorded for this clonotype. This chain connects TRBV3-1 to TRBJ1-2, with D perhaps matching TRBD1 (5 bases). Germline V gene sequence: CDR1 LGHDT, CDR2 YNNKEL (reference sequence). The CDR3 consists of 14 residues. V dropped 0 bases and J dropped 5 bases, with 10 bases sitting between them. The CDR3 bases are TGTGCCAGCAGCCAAGATGGGGGGAGTTATGGCTACACCTTC. This sequence encodes CASSQDGGSYGYTF.

This clonotype was seen ten or more times. The V gene is TRBV7-9, the J gene TRBJ2-2, with TRBD1 as a possible D gene (6 bases). The length of the CDR3 is 15 residues. V lost 5 bases, J lost 5 bases, and 15 bases lay in between. Per germline, CDR1 SEHNR and CDR2 FQNEAQ (reference sequence). Here the CDR3 reads CASSPQGRETGELFF. DNA of the CDR3: TGTGCCAGCAGCCCACAGGGAAGGGAAACCGGGGAGCTGTTTTTT.

This clonotype was recorded a few times. The chain recombines TRBV2 with TRBJ2-7; D remains ambiguous. With 5 bases removed from V and 0 bases from J, the gap between germline ends came to 17 bases. CDR1 is SNHLY, CDR2 FYNNEI, per germline. The CDR3 loop spans 16 amino acids. The chain's CDR3 is CASSPRTGRSSYEQYF. The CDR3 DNA reads TGTGCCAGCAGTCCTAGGACGGGCAGGAGCTCCTACGAGCAGTACTTC.

The sample holds a few counts of this clonotype. CDR3 protein: CAISENTEYSNQPQHF. The CDR3 nucleotides are TGTGCCATCAGTGAGAACACAGAATATAGCAATCAGCCCCAGCATTTT. The chain links TRBV10-3 to TRBJ1-5, with no clear D. Trimming shortened V by 2 bases and J by 0 bases, and 11 bases separated the two germline ends. The CDR3 is 16 amino acids. Germline-derived CDR1 and CDR2 are ENHRY and SYGVKD.

V and J are TRBV2 and TRBJ1-5, with D perhaps matching TRBD1 (5 bases). CDR1 is SNHLY, CDR2 FYNNEI, per germline. The CDR3 runs to 16 residues. V was cut by 4 bases and J by 6 bases, with 19 bases left in between. CDR3 DNA: TGTGCCAGCAGTGTAAGTGGTATTGGGGGTAGTCAGCCCCAGCATTTT. Residues: CASSVSGIGGSQPQHF. Full variable domain (missing parts from reference TRBV2 and TRBJ1-5): EPEVTQTPSHQVTQMGQEVILRCVPISNHLYFYWYRQILGQKVEFLVSFYNNEISEKSEIFDDQFSVERPDGSNFTLKIRSTKLEDSAMYFCASSVSGIGGSQPQHFGDGTRLSIL.

J is TRBJ1-2 and V is TRBV29-1; maybe TRBD1 (6 bases). Germline CDR1 SQVTM, CDR2 ANQGSEA. V was cut by 8 bases and J by 0 bases, with 16 bases left in between. CDR3 length: 14 amino acids. The DNA of the CDR3 is TGCAGCATTTCTGTAGGGGGAGCTAACTATGGCTACACCTTC. Protein product: CSISVGGANYGYTF.

The rearrangement joins TRBV4-1 to TRBJ2-7, with D maybe TRBD1 (6 bases). V lost 5 bases to trimming and J lost 0 bases, with 14 bases between them. The CDR3 is made up of 15 amino acids. Per germline, CDR1 MGHRA and CDR2 YSYEKL. CDR3 nucleotides: TGCGCCAGCAGCTACGGACAGTTCTTCTCCTACGAGCAGTACTTC. The encoded protein is CASSYGQFFSYEQYF.

A few counts support this clonotype. The chain couples TRBV28 to TRBJ2-7; 7 nucleotides match TRBD1. Germline CDR1 and CDR2: MDHEN and SYDVKM. This CDR3 spans 15 amino acids. With V trimmed by 5 bases and J by 0 bases, 7 bases remained unmatched. CDR3 bases: TGTGCCAGCAGTCGAGACAGGGCGAGCTCCTACGAGCAGTACGTC. This translates into CASSRDRASSYEQYV.

This clonotype has more than one count but fewer than ten. The J gene is TRBJ2-1, the V gene TRBV7-6; 7 bases agree with TRBD2. V shed 5 bases and J 7 bases; nucleotides not matched to a gene: 11. There are 15 residues in the CDR3. The germline CDR1 and CDR2 sequences are SGHVS and FNYEAQ. The CDR3 nucleotides are TGTGCCAGCAGCCCAAGGGCAGGACTAGGGAATGAGCAGTTCTTC. It is translated as CASSPRAGLGNEQFF.

The chain is built from TRBV29-1 and TRBJ1-2, with 8 bases identical to TRBD1. V lost 7 bases and J lost 10; bases outside the gene matches: 8. This CDR3 contains 11 residues. CDR1 is SQVTM, CDR2 ANQGSEA, per germline. The CDR3 bases are TGCAGCGCTATGACAGGGGTTGACTACACCTTC. Amino acid sequence: CSAMTGVDYTF.

This clonotype was detected only a few times. The chain recombines TRBV27 with TRBJ1-2; the match to TRBD1 covers 7 bases. Germline V CDR1 and CDR2: MNHEY, SMNVEV (reference sequence). The CDR3 length is 16 residues. The trim removed 0 bases at V and 3 bases at J, leaving 7 bases unmatched. The CDR3 DNA follows: TGTGCCAGCAGTTTATCGGCTACAGGGGTTCACTATGGCTACACCTTC. This encodes CASSLSATGVHYGYTF.

The chain is built from TRBV6-6 and TRBJ2-6, with a weak D call TRBD2 (5 bases). The CDR3 consists of 14 residues. Trimming cost V 10 bases and J 4 bases, with 14 bases left between them. CDR1 and CDR2 from the germline V gene are MNHNY and SVGAGI (reference sequence). This CDR3 is CATLATGGANVLTF. The CDR3, as DNA: TGTGCCACCCTTGCGACGGGGGGGGCCAACGTCCTGACTTTC.

This clonotype was counted a few times. V usage is TRBV7-9 and J usage is TRBJ2-3, with D tentatively TRBD2 (6 bases). CDR3 length: 14 amino acids. Germline lookup yields CDR1 SEHNR and CDR2 FQNEAQ (reference sequence). Deletions cut 4 bases from V and 2 bases from J, with 10 bases between. CDR3 nucleotide sequence: TGTGCCAGCAGCTCGGGGGACTTCACAGATACGCAGTATTTT. Translated: CASSSGDFTDTQYF.

The rearrangement links TRBV4-3 to TRBJ1-1; TRBD1 matches 12 bases. J was trimmed by 6 bases and V by 0 bases; bases with no gene match: 8. The CDR3 spans 17 residues. CDR1 LGHNA and CDR2 YSLEER come from the germline V gene. The CDR3 loop reads CASSQEVYGTGGAEAFF. The CDR3, as DNA: TGCGCCAGCAGCCAAGAAGTCTATGGGACAGGGGGCGCTGAAGCTTTCTTT.

This clonotype occurred a few times. The chain couples TRBV7-6 to TRBJ2-2; 13 positions agree with TRBD2. The junction had 10 bases not matched to a gene; V was cut back by 7 bases and J by 5 bases. The CDR3 is made up of 17 amino acids. The germline gives CDR1 SGHVS, CDR2 FNYEAQ. The CDR3, as DNA: TGTGCCAGCAACCCTCTACTAGCGGGGGGGGGGACCGGGGAGCTGTTTTTT. This encodes CASNPLLAGGGTGELFF.

This clonotype was counted between two and nine times. The chain carries TRBV19 and TRBJ1-5; weak D call: TRBD1 (5 bases). This CDR3 spans 17 amino acids. Trimming took 10 bases from V and 7 from J, leaving 29 bases between them. Germline assignment: CDR1 LNHDA and CDR2 SQIVND (reference sequence). The CDR3 reads CATTPGQGDHPWQPQHF. DNA for the CDR3: TGTGCCACCACCCCGGGGCAGGGTGACCATCCGTGGCAGCCCCAGCATTTT.

The chain links TRBV28 to TRBJ2-1; D is undetermined. Trimming took 3 bases from V and 11 from J, leaving 8 bases between them. Germline V gene data show CDR1 as MDHEN and CDR2 as SYDVKM. The CDR3 contains 11 residues. DNA of the CDR3: TGTGCCAGCAGTTTTATGGGAAAGCAGTTCTTC. Translation: CASSFMGKQFF.

The genes are TRBV7-9 and TRBJ2-3; possibly TRBD1 for D (6 bases). V was trimmed by 5 bases and J by 0 bases, leaving 18 bases between them. The V gene's germline CDR1 is SEHNR and CDR2 FQNEAQ (reference sequence). This CDR3 spans 17 amino acids. DNA for the CDR3: TGTGCCAGCAGCCAGCCCCCACAGGGCCCTAGCACAGATACGCAGTATTTT. Amino acid sequence: CASSQPPQGPSTDTQYF.

This sequence joins TRBV7-9 and TRBJ1-1, with 7 bases that match TRBD1. This CDR3 contains 14 residues. With V trimmed by 5 bases and J by 6 bases, 9 bases remained unmatched. The V gene's germline CDR1 is SEHNR and CDR2 FQNEAQ (reference sequence). CDR3 coding DNA: TGTGCCAGCAGCCGGGCAGGGGGTCCGGCTGAAGCTTTCTTT. Amino acids: CASSRAGGPAEAFF.

There are a few counts of this clonotype. The rearrangement uses TRBV24-1 and TRBJ2-1; no clear D gene. Germline CDR1 KGHDR, CDR2 SFDVKD. The CDR3 runs to 13 residues. Trimming took off 3 bases at V and 6 bases at J, with 8 bases between the two ends. CDR3 DNA: TGTGCCACCAGTGATCGGGTTAGCAATGAGCAGTTCTTC. Protein product: CATSDRVSNEQFF.

CDR3 sequence: CASSEPGGIQPQHF. Here the CDR3 DNA reads TGTGCCAGCAGCGAACCGGGGGGAATACAGCCCCAGCATTTT. The chain combines TRBV7-2 with TRBJ1-5; D may be TRBD1 (5 bases). V lost 5 bases, J lost 7 bases, and 15 bases lay in between. The CDR3 covers 14 residues. Looked up from germline, CDR1 is SGHTA and CDR2 is FQGNSA.

The chain joins TRBV4-1 to TRBJ2-5; D possibly corresponds to TRBD2 (6 bases). With 0 bases removed from V and 5 bases from J, the gap between germline ends came to 19 bases. CDR3 length equals 17 residues. CDR1 and CDR2 (germline): MGHRA, YSYEKL. In DNA, the CDR3 is TGCGCCAGCAGCCAAGATCTTGGTGGGGGACTCGGGGAGACCCAGTACTTC. Its protein product is CASSQDLGGGLGETQYF.